The subject of this entry is one TCR beta chain. Sequence at one end of the junction differs from germline and may be a read error. The length of the CDR3 is 14 residues. CDR1 SNHLY and CDR2 FYNNEI come from the germline V gene. Some clones are missing from TCRdb's copy, which holds only in-frame ones; the method was immunoSEQ multiplex PCR. The data hold around 60,000 clones, with 87% observed a single time. This sample was included in a study of OX40 agonist ivuxolimab in advanced cancers. The chain employs TRBV2 and TRBJ2-7; maybe TRBD1 (6 bases). The sample in question was CD4+ or CD8+ T cells sorted from blood, obtained in a trial of the OX40 agonist ivuxolimab. The TCR comes from an adult with an advanced solid tumor such as melanoma, head and neck, liver or kidney cancer. CDR3 region: CASSAGTYEASSNF. Here the CDR3 DNA reads TGTGCCAGCAGTGCCGGGACATATGAGGCGAGCAGTAACTTC.